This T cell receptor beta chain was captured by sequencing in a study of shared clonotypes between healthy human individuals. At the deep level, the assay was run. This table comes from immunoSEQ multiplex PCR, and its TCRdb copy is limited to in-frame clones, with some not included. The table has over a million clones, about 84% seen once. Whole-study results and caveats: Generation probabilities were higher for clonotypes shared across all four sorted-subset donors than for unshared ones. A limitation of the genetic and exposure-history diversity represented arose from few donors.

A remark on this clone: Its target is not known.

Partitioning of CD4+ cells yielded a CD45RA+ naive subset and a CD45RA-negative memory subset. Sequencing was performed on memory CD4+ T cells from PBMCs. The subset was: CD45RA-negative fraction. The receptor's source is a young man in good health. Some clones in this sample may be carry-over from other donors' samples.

The CDR3 here is CASSLVLAGGADTQYF. CDR3 in DNA: TGCGCCAGCAGCCTCGTACTAGCGGGAGGGGCAGATACGCAGTATTTT. The chain uses TRBV4-3 and TRBJ2-3; TRBD2 matches at 13 bases. V trimming: 4 bases; J trimming: 4 bases; junction bases outside the gene matches: 5. CDR3 length equals 16 residues. Germline loops: CDR1 LGHNA, CDR2 YSLEER.